Below are 19 T cell receptor beta chains sequenced from a single sample in a study of spatial heterogeneity in lung cancer. Regarding time point: sample taken at primary tumor resection. From tumor, nontumor lung or frozen PBMC, whole RNA was taken unsorted for sequencing. TCRdb re-called the 5' RACE reads through MiXCR, storing one row per CDR3 protein. Of 5,500 to 8,000 distinct CDR3 sequences in the sample, less than 5.5% were seen once. Material: normal lung tissue next to the tumor, obtained at surgery. The receptors originated from a female donor with early-stage non-small cell lung cancer.

This clonotype was observed many times. This chain uses TRBV5-1 with TRBJ2-1, with D unclear. Trimming pared 4 bases from V and 9 bases from J, leaving 11 bases between. This CDR3 spans 12 amino acids. Germline CDR1 SGHRS, CDR2 YFSETQ. The CDR3 DNA is TGCGCCAGCAGCCCTAATTTGGGTGAGCAGTTCTTC. It yields the protein CASSPNLGEQFF.

This clonotype was seen repeatedly, ten times or more. J is TRBJ2-4 and V is TRBV5-1; D is possibly TRBD1 or TRBD2 (5 bases each). CDR1 and CDR2 (germline): SGHRS, YFSETQ. The CDR3 sequence is 15 residues long. V lost 4 bases and J lost 4, with 15 bases in between. The CDR3 loop is CASSQGVSGKNIQYF. As DNA, the CDR3 is TGCGCCAGCAGCCAGGGAGTGTCGGGGAAAAACATTCAGTACTTC. Looking up the rest from reference TRBV5-1 and TRBJ2-4 gives the full variable domain: KAGVTQTPRYLIKTRGQQVTLSCSPISGHRSVSWYQQTPGQGLQFLFEYFSETQRNKGNFPGRFSGRQFSNSRSEMNVSTLELGDSALYLCASSQGVSGKNIQYFGAGTRLSVL.

This clonotype rates as medium-sized (0.01 to 0.1%). The chain links TRBV20-1 to TRBJ1-5; unclear D gene. The CDR3 has 12 amino acids. V lost 4 bases and J lost 1, with 5 bases in between. Germline V gene sequence: CDR1 DFQATT, CDR2 SNEGSKA (reference sequence). CDR3 amino acids: CSATSSNQPQHF. CDR3 nucleotides: TGCAGTGCTACATCAAGCAATCAGCCCCAGCATTTT.

This clonotype was detected ten times or more. The genes are TRBV7-6 and TRBJ2-7; 7 nucleotides agree with TRBD1. V was pared by 8 bases and J by 3 bases, with 10 bases of the junction left unmatched. This CDR3 is 14 amino acids long. Germline V gene data show CDR1 as SGHVS and CDR2 as FNYEAQ. CDR3 coding DNA: TGTGCCAGCGCCAGGGACAGAACAGGCTACGAGCAGTACTTC. Amino acids: CASARDRTGYEQYF.

In its sample, this clonotype ranks as medium-sized. CDR3 loop: CASSSKGQGYQGQPQHF. Written as DNA, the CDR3 is TGTGCCAGCAGCTCAAAGGGACAGGGATATCAAGGTCAGCCCCAGCATTTT. The V gene is TRBV7-2, the J gene TRBJ1-5; 9 bases match TRBD1. Trimming at V came to 4 bases and at J to 6 bases, leaving 13 bases not matched to a gene. This CDR3 spans 17 amino acids. Germline CDR1 and CDR2: SGHTA and FQGNSA.

The sample holds a few counts of this clonotype. V and J are TRBV27 and TRBJ2-2; D ambiguous. V dropped 1 base and J dropped 7 bases, with 7 bases sitting between them. Per germline, CDR1 MNHEY and CDR2 SMNVEV (reference sequence). The CDR3 extends over 13 amino acids. The CDR3 DNA follows: TGTGCCAGCAGTTTATGGCCTAGCGGGGAGCTGTTTTTT. Translation: CASSLWPSGELFF.

By share of the sample, this clonotype is medium-sized. The chain carries TRBV7-2 and TRBJ2-3, with a tentative D call TRBD1 (5 bases). Trimming removed 1 base at V and 3 bases at J, with 14 bases between. Germline loops: CDR1 SGHTA, CDR2 FQGNSA. This CDR3 comprises 16 residues. In DNA form, the CDR3 reads TGTGCCAGCAGCTTAGTAGGGGTCCGTGGGACAGATACGCAGTATTTT. Translated: CASSLVGVRGTDTQYF.

This clonotype was seen many times. This chain connects TRBV20-1 to TRBJ1-5; D gene uncertain. The CDR3 extends over 15 amino acids. The V gene's germline CDR1 is DFQATT and CDR2 SNEGSKA (reference sequence). Between the trimmed V and J ends, which lost 3 bases and 1 base, there was a span of 13 bases. CDR3 sequence (DNA): TGCAGTGCTAGGAACCCCGTTTCCAGCAATCAGCCCCAGCATTTT. Translated: CSARNPVSSNQPQHF.

The chain recombines TRBV20-1 with TRBJ2-7, with 8 bases matching TRBD1. V shed 5 bases and J 3 bases; nucleotides not matched to a gene: 9. Germline CDR1 is DFQATT and CDR2 is SNEGSKA (reference sequence). The CDR3 consists of 14 residues. The DNA of the CDR3 is TGCAGTGCTTCTAGTGACAGGGGAAACTACGAGCAGTACTTC. Residues: CSASSDRGNYEQYF.

The chain links TRBV7-2 to TRBJ1-4; 7 bases fit TRBD1. V was pared by 5 bases and J by 10 bases, with 4 bases of the junction left unmatched. The V gene's germline CDR1 is SGHTA and CDR2 FQGNSA. This CDR3 is 12 amino acids long. CDR3 coding DNA: TGTGCCAGCAGCACCAGACAGGGAAAACTGTTTTTT. This gives the protein CASSTRQGKLFF. The complete variable domain, with remaining parts taken from reference TRBV7-2 and TRBJ1-4, reads GAGVSQSPSNKVTEKGKDVELRCDPISGHTALYWYRQSLGQGLEFLIYFQGNSAPDKSGLPSDRFSAERTGGSVSTLTIQRTQQEDSAVYLCASSTRQGKLFFGSGTQLSVL.

This clonotype was observed many times. This chain joins TRBV5-1 and TRBJ2-3; D may be TRBD1 (5 bases). V lost 4 bases and J 1 base, leaving 13 bases between the germline ends. CDR1 is SGHRS and CDR2 is YFSETQ in the germline V gene. CDR3 size: 15 residues. The CDR3, as DNA: TGCGCCAGCAGCCTGGGGTGGGGCCGCACAGATACGCAGTATTTT. It yields the protein CASSLGWGRTDTQYF. The whole variable domain, remainder taken from reference TRBV5-1 and TRBJ2-3, is KAGVTQTPRYLIKTRGQQVTLSCSPISGHRSVSWYQQTPGQGLQFLFEYFSETQRNKGNFPGRFSGRQFSNSRSEMNVSTLELGDSALYLCASSLGWGRTDTQYFGPGTRLTVL.

There are many counts of this clonotype. The chain recombines TRBV5-1 with TRBJ1-1, with 8 bases identical to TRBD1. The CDR3 runs to 14 residues. Per germline, CDR1 SGHRS and CDR2 YFSETQ. V dropped 2 bases and J dropped 2; count of bases not matched to a gene: 2. CDR3 coding DNA: TGCGCCAGCAGCTTCTCAGGGGGCAACACTGAAGCTTTCTTT. Translated: CASSFSGGNTEAFF.

There are many counts of this clonotype. The chain has TRBV7-8 and TRBJ2-2, with D uncertain. The V gene's germline CDR1 is SGHVS and CDR2 FQNEAQ. The length of the CDR3 is 14 residues. The V end was cut by 6 bases, the J end by 3 bases, with 11 bases between. Here the CDR3 reads CASRVVVDTGELFF. The CDR3 DNA reads as TGTGCCAGCAGAGTCGTTGTGGACACCGGGGAGCTGTTTTTT.

This clonotype was counted at least ten times. The rearrangement uses TRBV2 and TRBJ1-1; TRBD1 might be the D (5 bases). Per germline, CDR1 SNHLY and CDR2 FYNNEI. This CDR3 has 13 amino acids. V lost 7 bases, J lost 5 bases, and 14 bases lay in between. In DNA, the CDR3 is TGTGCCAGCAATTCGGGAGAGGGGACTGAAGCTTTCTTT. It yields the protein CASNSGEGTEAFF.

The sample holds many counts of this clonotype. CDR3 sequence reads: CASSQDIGTKSGEKLFF. CDR3 nucleotides: TGTGCCAGCAGCCAAGATATAGGGACAAAAAGTGGTGAAAAACTGTTTTTT. The genes are TRBV3-1 and TRBJ1-4, with D possibly TRBD1 on 6 matching bases. Germline V gene lookup returns CDR1 LGHDT and CDR2 YNNKEL (reference sequence). V was trimmed by 0 bases and J by 7 bases, leaving 18 bases between them. CDR3 length: 17 residues.

This clonotype was recorded at least ten times. V and J are TRBV28 and TRBJ2-2, with a tentative D call TRBD2 (5 bases). The CDR3 spans 15 residues. Trimming pared 2 bases from V and 8 bases from J, leaving 15 bases between. Germline V CDR1 and CDR2: MDHEN, SYDVKM. The CDR3 region is CASSLPTARDGELFF. CDR3 sequence (DNA): TGTGCCAGCAGTTTACCGACCGCTCGGGATGGGGAGCTGTTTTTT. The entire variable domain, with the rest obtained from reference TRBV28 and TRBJ2-2, is as follows: DVKVTQSSRYLVKRTGEKVFLECVQDMDHENMFWYRQDPGLGLRLIYFSYDVKMKEKGDIPEGYSVSREKKERFSLILESASTNQTSMYLCASSLPTARDGELFFGEGSRLTVL.

This sequence joins TRBV20-1 and TRBJ1-4; D remains ambiguous. CDR1 is DFQATT, CDR2 SNEGSKA, per germline (reference sequence). The CDR3 extends over 16 amino acids. The V gene lost 3 bases and the J gene lost 0 bases, with 14 bases spanning the gap. The CDR3 region is CSASLIKWATNEKLFF. CDR3 DNA sequence: TGCAGTGCTAGTTTGATCAAGTGGGCAACTAATGAAAAACTGTTTTTT.

Ten or more counts support this clonotype. This chain joins TRBV20-1 and TRBJ2-3; possibly TRBD2 for D (6 bases). The germline gives CDR1 DFQATT, CDR2 SNEGSKA (reference sequence). The CDR3 runs 15 residues. The V gene lost 0 bases and the J gene lost 0 bases, with 10 bases spanning the gap. The chain's CDR3 is CSARDQRGSTDTQYF. The CDR3 bases are TGCAGTGCTAGAGATCAACGGGGGAGCACAGATACGCAGTATTTT.

V is TRBV27 and J is TRBJ2-1, with a weak D call TRBD2 (5 bases). V lost 6 bases and J 7 bases, leaving 13 bases between the germline ends. The CDR3 totals 13 residues. The germline CDR1 and CDR2 sequences are MNHEY and SMNVEV (reference sequence). The CDR3 DNA reads as TGTGCCAGCAGGCCCACTAGATTAAATGAGCAGTTCTTC. Translating gives CASRPTRLNEQFF.